This passage covers 13 T cell receptor beta chains from one sample sequenced in a study of spatial heterogeneity in lung cancer. Broader study findings: The number of expanded tumor alpha and beta chains correlated with mutation number.

TCRdb re-derived calls from the 5' RACE reads in MiXCR, one entry per CDR3 protein. This sample has about 7,200 distinct CDR3 sequences, with around 10% found just once. These receptors' antigens are unknown. Stated time point: sample taken at primary tumor resection. The material was lung tumor tissue, obtained at surgery. The receptors here all came from a female donor with early-stage non-small cell lung cancer.

By sample fraction, this clonotype is medium-sized (0.01 to 0.1%). The chain carries TRBV7-2 and TRBJ2-3, with D hard to call. Germline-derived CDR1 and CDR2 are SGHTA and FQGNSA. The CDR3 runs to 13 residues. The V end was cut by 5 bases, the J end by 6 bases, with 12 bases between. DNA of the CDR3: TGTGCCAGCAGCCCCCTAGTAGGGGATACGCAGTATTTT. Translating it yields CASSPLVGDTQYF.

Sample share makes this clonotype medium-sized. This chain uses TRBV6-1 with TRBJ2-3; D unclear. Germline V gene data show CDR1 as MNHNS and CDR2 as SASEGT. This CDR3 is built from 14 residues. Trimming shortened V by 2 bases and J by 2 bases, and 8 bases separated the two germline ends. The DNA for the CDR3 is TGTGCCAGCAGTGAATGGGTCGACACAGATACGCAGTATTTT. Translated: CASSEWVDTDTQYF.

This chain connects TRBV6-1 to TRBJ2-6, with D unresolved. The CDR3 runs to 14 residues. The germline CDR1 and CDR2 sequences are MNHNS and SASEGT. Trimming shortened V by 9 bases and J by 0 bases, and 9 bases separated the two germline ends. CDR3 amino acids: CASGRVSGANVLTF. CDR3 nucleotides: TGTGCCAGTGGGCGAGTCTCTGGGGCCAACGTCCTGACTTTC.

The V gene is TRBV5-4, the J gene TRBJ2-5, with no clear D. The V and J ends lost 4 bases and 4 bases respectively, with 17 bases between them. This CDR3 has 15 amino acids. Per germline, CDR1 SGHNT and CDR2 YYREEE (reference sequence). DNA of the CDR3: TGTGCCAGCAGCCCCACGACGGCGTCGGGAGAGACCCAGTACTTC. It is translated as CASSPTTASGETQYF.

This clonotype was seen ten or more times. The CDR3 bases are TGTGCCAGCAGTGCGGGGACAGAGAAGTACTTC. It translates to CASSAGTEKYF. This rearrangement joins TRBV6-1 to TRBJ2-7; 7 nucleotides match TRBD1. The CDR3 loop spans 11 amino acids. The V gene end was trimmed by 4 bases and the J gene end by 11 bases; junction bases not matched to a gene: 5. Germline V gene data show CDR1 as MNHNS and CDR2 as SASEGT.

The chain recombines TRBV11-3 with TRBJ2-1; TRBD2 aligns across 10 bases. Germline V CDR1 and CDR2: SGHNT, YENEEA. The CDR3 spans 15 residues. Trimming cost V 3 bases and J 5 bases; bases outside gene matches: 4. CDR3 protein: CASSFGLAVNNEQFF. The CDR3, as DNA: TGTGCCAGCAGCTTCGGACTAGCGGTTAACAATGAGCAGTTCTTC.

Judged by abundance, this clonotype is medium-sized (0.01 to 0.1%). The chain's CDR3 is CASLRNNYRGSEQFF. The CDR3, as DNA: TGTGCCAGCCTAAGAAACAACTACAGGGGGAGTGAGCAGTTCTTC. The gene calls are TRBV2 and TRBJ2-1; 8 nucleotides agree with TRBD1. CDR3 length equals 15 residues. The germline CDR1 and CDR2 sequences are SNHLY and FYNNEI. Trimming took 8 bases from V and 9 from J; bases not matched to a gene: 15.

The rearrangement joins TRBV7-2 to TRBJ1-2; maybe TRBD1 (6 bases). The CDR3 covers 15 residues. Trimming removed 3 bases from V and 7 bases from J, with 18 bases in between. Germline lookup yields CDR1 SGHTA and CDR2 FQGNSA. Written as DNA, the CDR3 is TGTGCCAGCAGCTTCGCCCCTGGGGGACAACCTGGCTACACCTTC. The encoded protein is CASSFAPGGQPGYTF.

The V call is TRBV9, the J call TRBJ2-1, with D possibly TRBD1 on 5 matching bases. Trimming cost V 4 bases and J 0 bases, with 11 bases left between them. There are 15 residues in the CDR3. Germline V CDR1 and CDR2: SGDLS, YYNGEE. Here the CDR3 reads CASSKGSSSYNEQFF. Here the CDR3 DNA reads TGTGCCAGCAGCAAGGGGTCGAGCTCCTACAATGAGCAGTTCTTC. The whole variable domain, remainder taken from reference TRBV9 and TRBJ2-1, is DSGVTQTPKHLITATGQRVTLRCSPRSGDLSVYWYQQSLDQGLQFLIQYYNGEERAKGNILERFSAQQFPDLHSELNLSSLELGDSALYFCASSKGSSSYNEQFFGPGTRLTVL.

This chain links TRBV2 with TRBJ2-3; TRBD2 aligns across 10 bases. J lost 1 base, V lost 3 bases, and 4 bases had no gene match. Germline V gene sequence: CDR1 SNHLY, CDR2 FYNNEI. The CDR3 is 16 residues long. Here the CDR3 reads CASSEPTSGGTDTQYF. Here the CDR3 DNA reads TGTGCCAGCAGTGAGCCAACTAGCGGGGGCACAGATACGCAGTATTTT.

Ten or more counts support this clonotype. V is TRBV10-3 and J is TRBJ1-2; D gene unclear. V lost 5 bases and J 7 bases, leaving 11 bases between the germline ends. This CDR3 spans 12 amino acids. The V gene's germline CDR1 is ENHRY and CDR2 SYGVKD. For the CDR3, the DNA is TGTGCCATCAGTCCTGACACTACTGGCTACACCTTC. The encoded protein is CAISPDTTGYTF.

This chain joins TRBV6-6 and TRBJ1-5; D is undetermined. V was shortened by 9 bases and J by 5 bases, with 14 bases between the two germline ends. The CDR3 length is 13 residues. Germline values: CDR1 MNHNY, CDR2 SVGAGI (reference sequence). CDR3 protein: CASGWQNHQPQHF. CDR3 DNA: TGTGCCAGTGGATGGCAGAACCATCAGCCCCAGCATTTT.

By share, this clonotype counts as medium-sized. This chain links TRBV6-5 with TRBJ1-1; D possibly corresponds to TRBD1 (5 bases). CDR1 and CDR2 from the germline V gene are MNHEY and SVGAGI. The germline V and J ends were trimmed by 2 bases and 5 bases, with 9 bases remaining between them. CDR3 size: 13 residues. The CDR3 here is CASSYGTATEAFF. In DNA, the CDR3 is TGTGCCAGCAGTTACGGGACCGCAACTGAAGCTTTCTTT.